The 31 T cell receptor beta chains below all came from one sample that was sequenced in a study of beta chain features in type 1 diabetes. The isolated RNA, all of it, was reverse transcribed, so expressed TCRB transcripts were what got sequenced. Profiling relied on immunoSEQ multiplex PCR, and the TCRdb table lists in-frame clones only, not all of them. The sample consists of 450,000 to 550,000 clones, over 25% of them appearing once. Sequenced: naive CD4+ T cells from blood. These receptors were obtained from a man younger than 35 in good health.

The sample holds a few counts of this clone. The chain recombines TRBV4-2 with TRBJ1-1; the match to TRBD1 covers 9 bases. The junction had 0 bases not matched to a gene; V was cut back by 1 base and J by 0 bases. The CDR3 totals 15 residues. Germline V CDR1 and CDR2: LGHNA, YNFKEQ. The CDR3 nucleotides read TGTGCCAGCAGCCAAGGGGACAGGGTGAACACTGAAGCTTTCTTT. It translates to CASSQGDRVNTEAFF.

This rearrangement joins TRBV18 to TRBJ1-1; 7 bases fit TRBD1. The trim removed 6 bases at V and 0 bases at J, leaving 7 bases unmatched. There are 15 residues in the CDR3. Germline V gene sequence: CDR1 KGHSH, CDR2 LQKENI. CDR3 residues: CASSRETGLNTEAFF. The CDR3 DNA reads as TGTGCCAGCTCCAGAGAGACAGGGCTGAACACTGAAGCTTTCTTT. Drawing the rest from reference TRBV18 and TRBJ1-1, the complete variable domain is NAGVMQNPRHLVRRRGQEARLRCSPMKGHSHVYWYRQLPEEGLKFMVYLQKENIIDESGMPKERFSAEFPKEGPSILRIQQVVRGDSAAYFCASSRETGLNTEAFFGQGTRLTVV.

The chain recombines TRBV27 with TRBJ2-1, with 8 bases aligning to TRBD1. Germline V lookup: CDR1 MNHEY, CDR2 SMNVEV (reference sequence). This CDR3 is 17 amino acids long. With 6 bases clipped from V and 0 bases from J, the junction kept 10 bases outside the gene matches. The DNA for the CDR3 is TGTGCCAGCAGCCGAGGACAGGGCCTTAGCTCCTACAATGAGCAGTTCTTC. Its protein product is CASSRGQGLSSYNEQFF.

The genes are TRBV28 and TRBJ1-2; 9 positions agree with TRBD1. The trim removed 7 bases at V and 5 bases at J, leaving 11 bases unmatched. The CDR3 runs 15 residues. CDR1 and CDR2 (germline): MDHEN, SYDVKM. CDR3 loop: CASTENPGQGYGYTF. The CDR3 coding sequence is TGTGCCAGCACCGAGAATCCGGGACAGGGTTATGGCTACACCTTC.

This clone was picked up a small number of times. V is TRBV30 and J is TRBJ1-2; unclear D gene. The germline V and J ends were trimmed by 2 bases and 2 bases, with 6 bases remaining between them. Germline CDR1 reads GTSNPN; CDR2 reads SVGIG (reference sequence). The CDR3 covers 12 residues. The CDR3 reads CAWSPLNYGYTF. CDR3 DNA: TGTGCCTGGAGTCCCCTCAACTATGGCTACACCTTC.

There are a few counts of this clone. The V call is TRBV14, the J call TRBJ2-6; unclear D gene. The germline CDR1 and CDR2 sequences are SGHDN and FVKESK. The CDR3 consists of 15 residues. Trimming removed 1 base from V and 2 bases from J, with 6 bases in between. CDR3 amino acids: CASSQGYAGANVLTF. The CDR3 DNA is TGTGCCAGCAGCCAAGGTTATGCTGGGGCCAACGTCCTGACTTTC.

This chain's CDR3 is CASSLDRSYNEQFF. The CDR3 nucleotides read TGTGCCAGCAGCTTGGATCGCTCCTACAATGAGCAGTTCTTC. The chain employs TRBV5-6 and TRBJ2-1; D call uncertain. CDR1 SGHDT and CDR2 YYEEEE come from the germline V gene. The CDR3 totals 14 residues. The V and J ends lost 0 bases and 0 bases respectively, with 4 bases between them.

The rearrangement uses TRBV29-1 and TRBJ1-4; TRBD1 is a possible D gene (5 bases). The CDR3 spans 13 residues. The germline gives CDR1 SQVTM, CDR2 ANQGSEA. V was trimmed by 6 bases and J by 4 bases, leaving 12 bases between them. The CDR3 nucleotides read TGCAGCGTGTATCAGGGTATTAATGAAAAACTGTTTTTT. It specifies CSVYQGINEKLFF.

V and J are TRBV30 and TRBJ1-5; D not certain. The ends were cut back, 0 bases at V and 3 bases at J, with 9 bases in the middle. Germline-derived CDR1 and CDR2 are GTSNPN and SVGIG (reference sequence). This CDR3 contains 14 residues. The CDR3, as DNA: TGTGCCTGGAGTGTAAGCAGGTTCAATCAGCCCCAGCATTTT. It yields the protein CAWSVSRFNQPQHF.

DNA of the CDR3: TGTGCCAGCAGGGCGGGGACTCTAGAAGCTTTCTTT. It translates to CASRAGTLEAFF. V is TRBV2 and J is TRBJ1-1; tentatively, D is TRBD1 (5 bases). Germline CDR1 SNHLY, CDR2 FYNNEI. This CDR3 is 12 amino acids long. V lost 6 bases, J lost 8 bases, and 13 bases lay in between.

This chain connects TRBV7-2 to TRBJ2-1; possibly TRBD2 for D (5 bases). The CDR3 is made up of 15 amino acids. Germline V lookup: CDR1 SGHTA, CDR2 FQGNSA. V gave up 10 bases and J gave up 1 base, with 17 bases separating them. CDR3 sequence (DNA): TGTGCCACTAAGAGCGGCCGGGTGTCCTACAATGAGCAGTTCTTC. Amino acid sequence: CATKSGRVSYNEQFF.

The rearrangement links TRBV5-1 to TRBJ2-7; D not certain. The germline gives CDR1 SGHRS, CDR2 YFSETQ. Trimming took off 0 bases at V and 3 bases at J, with 10 bases between the two ends. This CDR3 region has 14 residues. CDR3 nucleotide sequence: TGCGCCAGCAGCTTGGATGGCACGGACTACGAGCAGTACTTC. Amino acid sequence: CASSLDGTDYEQYF. Drawing the rest from reference TRBV5-1 and TRBJ2-7, the complete variable domain is KAGVTQTPRYLIKTRGQQVTLSCSPISGHRSVSWYQQTPGQGLQFLFEYFSETQRNKGNFPGRFSGRQFSNSRSEMNVSTLELGDSALYLCASSLDGTDYEQYFGPGTRLTVT.

The V gene is TRBV7-2, the J gene TRBJ2-7; 9 bases are a match to TRBD2. Germline CDR1 reads SGHTA; CDR2 reads FQGNSA. Trimming removed 3 bases from V and 7 bases from J; junction bases left unmatched: 10. The CDR3 totals 15 residues. The CDR3 sequence: CASSLVYGGRVEQYF. The CDR3 nucleotides read TGTGCCAGCAGCTTGGTTTACGGCGGGAGGGTTGAGCAGTACTTC.

This clone was seen only a few times. CDR3: CSASEDTQYF. The CDR3 DNA sequence: TGCAGCGCCTCCGAAGATACGCAGTATTTT. This sequence joins TRBV29-1 and TRBJ2-3; the D is unclear. Between the trimmed V and J ends, which lost 7 bases and 5 bases, there was a span of 7 bases. This CDR3 is built from 10 residues. The germline CDR1 and CDR2 sequences are SQVTM and ANQGSEA.

This clone was counted a few times. V gene TRBV5-1 combines with J gene TRBJ2-2, with TRBD2 as a possible D gene (5 bases). The CDR3 has 14 residues. Germline lookup yields CDR1 SGHRS and CDR2 YFSETQ. V shed 4 bases and J shed 0 bases, with 7 bases lying between them. The CDR3 DNA reads as TGCGCCAGCAGCACGAGGGCGAACACCGGGGAGCTGTTTTTT. Protein sequence: CASSTRANTGELFF. The full variable domain, in which reference TRBV5-1 and TRBJ2-2 provide the parts outside the CDR3, is KAGVTQTPRYLIKTRGQQVTLSCSPISGHRSVSWYQQTPGQGLQFLFEYFSETQRNKGNFPGRFSGRQFSNSRSEMNVSTLELGDSALYLCASSTRANTGELFFGEGSRLTVL.

V usage is TRBV9 and J usage is TRBJ1-5; D gene ambiguous. From germline, CDR1 is SGDLS and CDR2 YYNGEE. V shed 5 bases and J shed 0 bases, with 12 bases lying between them. The CDR3 is made up of 15 amino acids. CDR3 sequence: CASSRRQDSNQPQHF. In DNA form, the CDR3 reads TGTGCCAGCAGTCGAAGGCAGGATAGCAATCAGCCCCAGCATTTT.

This clone appeared a few times. The V and J genes are TRBV6-5 and TRBJ2-1, with 9 bases aligning to TRBD1. V shed 7 bases and J 4 bases; nucleotides not matched to a gene: 8. The CDR3 is 15 residues long. Germline V gene lookup returns CDR1 MNHEY and CDR2 SVGAGI. This CDR3 is CASIQQGAGYNEQFF. As DNA, the CDR3 is TGTGCCAGCATTCAACAGGGGGCGGGGTACAATGAGCAGTTCTTC.

The genes are TRBV28 and TRBJ2-7, with TRBD1 as a possible D gene (6 bases). The germline gives CDR1 MDHEN, CDR2 SYDVKM. The CDR3 length is 12 residues. V dropped 6 bases and J dropped 6 bases, with 12 bases sitting between them. The CDR3 loop is CASRPTGSEQYF. For the CDR3, the DNA is TGTGCCAGCAGGCCCACAGGGAGCGAGCAGTACTTC.

This clone was counted only a few times. The rearrangement links TRBV6-6 to TRBJ1-1, with a tentative D call TRBD1 (6 bases). CDR1 and CDR2 (germline): MNHNY, SVGAGI (reference sequence). This CDR3 region has 12 residues. Trimming took off 5 bases at V and 7 bases at J, with 11 bases between the two ends. The CDR3 region is CASSKQGIEAFF. The CDR3 DNA follows: TGTGCCAGCAGTAAACAGGGAATTGAAGCTTTCTTT.

This sequence joins TRBV28 and TRBJ2-1, with D possibly matching TRBD1 (6 bases). Per germline, CDR1 MDHEN and CDR2 SYDVKM. Trimming pared 5 bases from V and 3 bases from J, leaving 14 bases between. The CDR3 is made up of 15 amino acids. CDR3 sequence reads: CASSPGTTGYNEQFF. DNA for the CDR3: TGTGCCAGCAGTCCGGGGACAACCGGCTACAATGAGCAGTTCTTC.

This chain joins TRBV2 and TRBJ2-1; D gene uncertain. Germline loops: CDR1 SNHLY, CDR2 FYNNEI. The CDR3 consists of 12 residues. Trimming stripped 5 bases from V and 6 bases from J, with 8 bases between. The CDR3, as DNA: TGTGCCAGCAGTCTTCGGATCAATGAGCAGTTCTTC. This gives the protein CASSLRINEQFF.

The V gene is TRBV4-1, the J gene TRBJ2-5; D may be TRBD1 or TRBD2 (5 bases each). The CDR3 loop spans 12 amino acids. The germline V and J ends were trimmed by 4 bases and 9 bases, with 12 bases remaining between them. The germline V gene encodes CDR1 MGHRA and CDR2 YSYEKL. DNA for the CDR3: TGCGCCAGCAGCCTCCCTCGGGGCCCCCAGTACTTC. It codes for CASSLPRGPQYF.

The rearrangement links TRBV11-2 to TRBJ2-7; 12 bases align to TRBD2. V shed 1 base, J shed 1 base, and the junction held 5 bases outside the gene matches. CDR3 size: 17 residues. Germline V lookup: CDR1 SGHAT, CDR2 FQNNGV. CDR3 bases: TGTGCCAGCAGCTTAGGGTGGACTAGCGGGGCATCCTACGAGCAGTACTTC. This translates into CASSLGWTSGASYEQYF.

The chain combines TRBV6-1 with TRBJ2-1; D perhaps matches TRBD1 (6 bases). With 8 bases removed from V and 8 bases from J, the gap between germline ends came to 19 bases. CDR1 MNHNS and CDR2 SASEGT come from the germline V gene. The length of the CDR3 is 14 residues. The CDR3 DNA follows: TGTGCCAGCGGAGACCGTGTGGGGGCGGATGAGCAGTTCTTC. This sequence encodes CASGDRVGADEQFF.

The sample holds a few counts of this clone. V and J are TRBV7-2 and TRBJ1-1; D is ambiguous. The CDR3 loop spans 14 amino acids. The V end was cut by 1 base, the J end by 1 base, with 7 bases between. CDR1 and CDR2 from the germline V gene are SGHTA and FQGNSA. CDR3 sequence: CASSLVMANTEAFF. CDR3 nucleotides: TGTGCCAGCAGCTTAGTTATGGCGAACACTGAAGCTTTCTTT.

This clone was seen a handful of times. The chain carries TRBV2 and TRBJ2-1; a weak D match, TRBD2 (6 bases). The CDR3 sequence is 12 residues long. Per germline, CDR1 SNHLY and CDR2 FYNNEI. Trimming took off 7 bases at V and 7 bases at J, with 11 bases between the two ends. The CDR3 nucleotides are TGTGCCAGCAAGGTTGGGAGGAATGAGCAGTTCTTC. This codes for CASKVGRNEQFF.

This clone was counted between two and nine times. The genes are TRBV29-1 and TRBJ1-4; D is unresolved. Per germline, CDR1 SQVTM and CDR2 ANQGSEA. CDR3 length: 12 residues. With 7 bases removed from V and 4 bases from J, the gap between germline ends came to 10 bases. The CDR3 nucleotides read TGCAGCGCCGGACGAAATAATGAAAAACTGTTTTTT. Its translation is CSAGRNNEKLFF.

This clone was seen a few times. The J gene is TRBJ2-3, the V gene TRBV25-1; possibly TRBD1 for D (6 bases). This CDR3 is built from 14 residues. Trimming took 5 bases from V and 3 from J, leaving 12 bases between them. From germline, CDR1 is MGHDK and CDR2 SYGVNS. The CDR3, as DNA: TGTGCCAGCAGTTTACAGGGCAGAACAGATACGCAGTATTTT. It specifies CASSLQGRTDTQYF. The complete variable domain, with remaining parts taken from reference TRBV25-1 and TRBJ2-3, reads EADIYQTPRYLVIGTGKKITLECSQTMGHDKMYWYQQDPGMELHLIHYSYGVNSTEKGDLSSESTVSRIRTEHFPLTLESARPSHTSQYLCASSLQGRTDTQYFGPGTRLTVL.

This clone was observed a few times. CDR3 bases: TGTGCCAGCAGTTCCACGGACTCGGTCTACACCTTC. This encodes CASSSTDSVYTF. The rearrangement uses TRBV28 and TRBJ1-2, with unresolved D. The germline CDR1 and CDR2 sequences are MDHEN and SYDVKM. This CDR3 is built from 12 residues. Trimming cost V 4 bases and J 10 bases, with 13 bases left between them.

The chain uses TRBV7-7 and TRBJ2-5; a weak D match, TRBD1 (6 bases). From germline, CDR1 is SSHAT and CDR2 FNYEAQ (reference sequence). The CDR3 covers 14 residues. V lost 4 bases and J 4 bases, leaving 13 bases between the germline ends. CDR3 DNA: TGTGCCAGCAGCTCAACAGGGCCTGGAGAGACCCAGTACTTC. It encodes CASSSTGPGETQYF.

J is TRBJ2-5 and V is TRBV5-5, with unresolved D. This CDR3 is built from 15 residues. The germline V gene has CDR1 SGHKS and CDR2 YYEKEE (reference sequence). The germline V and J ends were trimmed by 4 bases and 4 bases, with 17 bases remaining between them. This CDR3 is CASSPASLTGETQYF. The DNA for the CDR3 is TGTGCCAGCAGCCCGGCGTCACTAACGGGAGAGACCCAGTACTTC.